Listed here are 10 T cell receptor beta chains from one sample, sequenced in a study of T cell repertoires in cytomegalovirus infection. MiXCR was run by TCRdb on the reads, yielding one entry per CDR3 protein. The sample lists some 280,000 distinct CDR3 sequences, about 13% occurring once. The specimen sequenced was PBMCs. These receptors were obtained from a human donor in good health (CMV status not recorded). Some clones in this sample may be carry-over from other donors' samples.

V is TRBV7-2 and J is TRBJ2-7, with D unclear. Germline V gene data show CDR1 as SGHTA and CDR2 as FQGNSA. The CDR3 loop spans 14 amino acids. V was clipped by 5 bases and J by 5 bases, with 16 bases between them. The CDR3 region is CASSPRLSTNEQYF. CDR3 DNA: TGTGCCAGCAGCCCGCGGCTTAGCACAAACGAGCAGTACTTC.

This clonotype showed up just a few times. The gene calls are TRBV2 and TRBJ2-1; D remains unclear. V lost 4 bases to trimming and J lost 9 bases, with 7 bases between them. Per germline, CDR1 SNHLY and CDR2 FYNNEI. This CDR3 comprises 11 residues. The chain's CDR3 is CASSVRAEQFF. CDR3 nucleotides: TGTGCCAGCAGTGTCCGGGCTGAGCAGTTCTTC.

The chain is built from TRBV5-1 and TRBJ2-1; 10 bases match TRBD1. The junction had 6 bases not matched to a gene; V was cut back by 5 bases and J by 7 bases. The CDR3 covers 14 residues. The germline V gene encodes CDR1 SGHRS and CDR2 YFSETQ. In DNA form, the CDR3 reads TGCGCCAGCAGAACGGGACAGGGGACGAATGAGCAGTTCTTC. This sequence encodes CASRTGQGTNEQFF.

This clonotype was picked up a small number of times. This rearrangement joins TRBV7-4 to TRBJ2-1, with 12 bases lining up with TRBD2. The CDR3 totals 16 residues. CDR1 and CDR2 (germline): SGHVT, SQSDAQ. Losses at the gene ends were 2 bases for V and 10 bases for J; bases not matched to a gene: 9. The DNA of the CDR3 is TGTGCCAGCAGCTTAAAGGGGACTAGCGGGCGCCAGGAGCAGTTCTTC. Protein sequence: CASSLKGTSGRQEQFF.

This clonotype was seen many times. This sequence joins TRBV28 and TRBJ2-5; D not resolved. Trimming cost V 10 bases and J 7 bases, with 16 bases left between them. Germline V gives CDR1 MDHEN, CDR2 SYDVKM. The CDR3 contains 12 residues. This CDR3 reads CATSEPEGTQYF. The CDR3 nucleotides are TGTGCCACCTCAGAACCCGAAGGGACCCAGTACTTC. Full variable domain (missing parts from reference TRBV28 and TRBJ2-5): DVKVTQSSRYLVKRTGEKVFLECVQDMDHENMFWYRQDPGLGLRLIYFSYDVKMKEKGDIPEGYSVSREKKERFSLILESASTNQTSMYLCATSEPEGTQYFGPGTRLLVL.

The rearrangement links TRBV6-1 to TRBJ1-3; D not resolved. The CDR3 covers 15 residues. The V gene lost 6 bases and the J gene lost 0 bases, with 12 bases spanning the gap. Germline loops: CDR1 MNHNS, CDR2 SASEGT. The CDR3 DNA sequence: TGTGCCAGCAGCGGAGGACGGTTCTCTGGAAACACCATATATTTT. Protein sequence: CASSGGRFSGNTIYF.

This clonotype came up a few times. V usage is TRBV19 and J usage is TRBJ1-2; possibly TRBD1 for D (5 bases). CDR1 and CDR2 from the germline V gene are LNHDA and SQIVND (reference sequence). CDR3 length equals 10 residues. V lost 9 bases and J lost 7, with 9 bases in between. In DNA form, the CDR3 reads TGTGCCAGCGGGGACGGTGGCTACACCTTC. Protein product: CASGDGGYTF.

The V and J genes are TRBV6-2 or TRBV6-3 and TRBJ2-4; 9 bases align to TRBD1. The J segment lost 7 bases and the V segment lost 6 bases, leaving 13 bases of the junction unmatched. Germline values: CDR1 MNHEY, CDR2 SVGEGT. The CDR3 is made up of 16 amino acids. Here the CDR3 reads CASSYSTGTGYNIQYF. CDR3 in DNA: TGTGCCAGCAGCTATTCGACCGGGACAGGGTATAACATTCAGTACTTC.

This clonotype was counted many times. CDR3 bases: TGCAGTGCTACCCCCCTAGCGGGAGTCGGGAACGAGCAGTACTTC. It yields the protein CSATPLAGVGNEQYF. This chain links TRBV20-1 with TRBJ2-7; 10 bases are a match to TRBD2. Germline trimming cut 4 bases from V and 5 bases from J; bases unmatched to any gene: 11. The CDR3 spans 15 residues. CDR1 and CDR2 from the germline V gene are DFQATT and SNEGSKA (reference sequence).

This clonotype was seen ten or more times. The V and J genes are TRBV4-3 and TRBJ2-1; D uncertain. The CDR3 is 12 amino acids. V was shortened by 3 bases and J by 0 bases, with 0 bases between the two germline ends. Germline V gene sequence: CDR1 LGHNA, CDR2 YSLEER. The DNA of the CDR3 is TGCGCCAGCAGCCACTCCTACAATGAGCAGTTCTTC. Its translation is CASSHSYNEQFF.